The next 6 T cell receptor beta chains were all read from a single sample in a study of OX40 agonist ivuxolimab in advanced cancers. Produced via immunoSEQ multiplex PCR; TCRdb's table is partial and in-frame only. This sample has around 94,000 clones; approximately 92% occur once, and the top ten carry around 3.4%. Sequencing was performed on CD4+ or CD8+ T cells sorted from blood, taken in a trial of the OX40 agonist ivuxolimab. These receptor sequences come from an adult with an advanced solid tumor such as melanoma, head and neck, liver or kidney cancer.

This clone appeared a single time. V and J are TRBV23-1 and TRBJ2-1; TRBD2 matches 14 bases. Being an ORF, TRBV23-1 has a function that is uncertain. V was clipped by 0 bases and J by 9 bases; unmatched bases: 4. The CDR3 runs to 16 residues. The CDR3 bases are TGCGCCAGCAGTCAATCCAGGACTAGCGGGGGGTTTGAGCAGTTCTTC. Translation gives CASSQSRTSGGFEQFF.

J is TRBJ2-6 and V is TRBV11-2, with D unresolved. This CDR3 contains 11 residues. The V gene lost 8 bases and the J gene lost 4 bases, with 3 bases spanning the gap. Looked up from germline, CDR1 is SGHAT and CDR2 is FQNNGV. In nucleotides, the CDR3 is TGTGCCAGCTTAGGGGCCAACGTCCTGACTTTC. This gives the protein CASLGANVLTF.

The chain has TRBV7-8 and TRBJ1-1; D is uncertain. CDR3 size: 13 residues. Trimming took 5 bases from V and 4 from J, leaving 11 bases between them. Germline V gene sequence: CDR1 SGHVS, CDR2 FQNEAQ. CDR3 nucleotides: TGTGCCAGCAGCCCCCAGACGGGCACTGAAGCTTTCTTT. Protein sequence: CASSPQTGTEAFF. The full variable domain, in which reference TRBV7-8 and TRBJ1-1 provide the parts outside the CDR3, is GAGVSQSPRYKVAKRGQDVALRCDPISGHVSLFWYQQALGQGPEFLTYFQNEAQLDKSGLPSDRFFAERPEGSVSTLKIQRTQQEDSAVYLCASSPQTGTEAFFGQGTRLTVV.

The gene calls are TRBV11-2 and TRBJ2-5; 8 positions match TRBD2. Looked up from germline, CDR1 is SGHAT and CDR2 is FQNNGV. The CDR3 length is 17 residues. V was pared by 0 bases and J by 4 bases, with 10 bases of the junction left unmatched. The CDR3 DNA reads TGTGCCAGCAGCTTAGATGATGCTAGCGGGCCTGTAGAGACCCAGTACTTC. Residues: CASSLDDASGPVETQYF.

V and J are TRBV5-8 and TRBJ1-5; TRBD1 matches at 8 bases. This CDR3 contains 14 residues. The trim removed 2 bases at V and 5 bases at J, leaving 3 bases unmatched. CDR1 and CDR2 (germline): SGHTS, YDEGEE. CDR3: CASSFGQGHQPQHF. As DNA, the CDR3 is TGTGCCAGCAGCTTCGGACAGGGCCATCAGCCCCAGCATTTT.

The chain employs TRBV27 and TRBJ2-1, with TRBD2 matching 11 bases. CDR1 and CDR2 (germline): MNHEY, SMNVEV (reference sequence). Unmatched junction bases numbered 7, after V lost 1 base and J lost 5 bases. This CDR3 region has 17 residues. The CDR3 region has the DNA TGTGCCAGCAGTTTATTCCCTAGCGGGAGGCTAAACAATGAGCAGTTCTTC. Amino acid sequence: CASSLFPSGRLNNEQFF.